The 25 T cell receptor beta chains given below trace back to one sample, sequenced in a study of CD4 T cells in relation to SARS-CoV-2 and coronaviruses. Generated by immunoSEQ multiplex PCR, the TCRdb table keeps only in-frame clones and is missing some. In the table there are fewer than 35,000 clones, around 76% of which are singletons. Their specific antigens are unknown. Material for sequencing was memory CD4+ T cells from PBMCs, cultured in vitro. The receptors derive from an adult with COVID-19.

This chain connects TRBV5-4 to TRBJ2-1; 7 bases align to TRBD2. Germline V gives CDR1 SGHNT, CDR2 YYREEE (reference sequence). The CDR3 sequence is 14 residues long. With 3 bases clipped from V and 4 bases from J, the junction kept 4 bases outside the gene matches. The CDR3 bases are TGTGCCAGCAGCTCGAGCGGGAAATACAATGAGCAGTTCTTC. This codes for CASSSSGKYNEQFF. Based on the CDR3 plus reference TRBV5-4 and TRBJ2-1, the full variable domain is ETGVTQSPTHLIKTRGQQVTLRCSSQSGHNTVSWYQQALGQGPQFIFQYYREEENGRGNFPPRFSGLQFPNYSSELNVNALELDDSALYLCASSSSGKYNEQFFGPGTRLTVL.

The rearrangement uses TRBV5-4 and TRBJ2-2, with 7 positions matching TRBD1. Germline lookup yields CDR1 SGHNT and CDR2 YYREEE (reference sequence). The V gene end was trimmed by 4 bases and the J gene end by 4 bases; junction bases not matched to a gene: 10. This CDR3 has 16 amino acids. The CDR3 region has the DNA TGTGCCAGCAGCCCCCGTCAAAGGGGGCGCACCGGGGAGCTGTTTTTT. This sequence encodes CASSPRQRGRTGELFF. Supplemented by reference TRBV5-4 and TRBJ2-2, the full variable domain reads ETGVTQSPTHLIKTRGQQVTLRCSSQSGHNTVSWYQQALGQGPQFIFQYYREEENGRGNFPPRFSGLQFPNYSSELNVNALELDDSALYLCASSPRQRGRTGELFFGEGSRLTVL.

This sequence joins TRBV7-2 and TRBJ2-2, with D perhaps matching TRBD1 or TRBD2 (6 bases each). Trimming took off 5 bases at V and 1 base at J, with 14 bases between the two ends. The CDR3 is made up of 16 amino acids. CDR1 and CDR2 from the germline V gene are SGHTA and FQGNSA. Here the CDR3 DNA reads TGTGCCAGCAGCCAGGGGACTCGGGGGAACACCGGGGAGCTGTTTTTT. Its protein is CASSQGTRGNTGELFF.

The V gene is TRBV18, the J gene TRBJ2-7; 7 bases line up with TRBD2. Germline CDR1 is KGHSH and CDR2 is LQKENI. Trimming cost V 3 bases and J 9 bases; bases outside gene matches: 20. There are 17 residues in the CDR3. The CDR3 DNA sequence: TGTGCCAGCTCACCTCAGTCGGGCGGGAGAGCGACTAGGGGGCAGTACTTC. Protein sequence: CASSPQSGGRATRGQYF.

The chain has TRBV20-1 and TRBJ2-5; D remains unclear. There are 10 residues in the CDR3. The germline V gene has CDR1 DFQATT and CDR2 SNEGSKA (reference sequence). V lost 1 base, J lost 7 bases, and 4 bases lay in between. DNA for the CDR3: TGCAGTGCTAGAGCGGGGACCCAGTACTTC. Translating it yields CSARAGTQYF.

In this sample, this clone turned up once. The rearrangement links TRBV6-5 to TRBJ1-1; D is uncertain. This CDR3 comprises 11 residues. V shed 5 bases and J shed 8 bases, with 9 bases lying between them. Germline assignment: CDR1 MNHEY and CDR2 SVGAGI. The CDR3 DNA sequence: TGTGCCAGCAGTCCGATTTTAGAAGCTTTCTTT. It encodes CASSPILEAFF.

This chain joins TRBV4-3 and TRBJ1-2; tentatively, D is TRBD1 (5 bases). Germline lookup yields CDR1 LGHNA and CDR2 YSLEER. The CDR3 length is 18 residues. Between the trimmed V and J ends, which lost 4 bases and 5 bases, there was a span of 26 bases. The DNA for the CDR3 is TGCGCCAGCAGCCCGAAAGATTATTCGGTCATGGGGGAGTATGGCTACACCTTC. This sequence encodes CASSPKDYSVMGEYGYTF.

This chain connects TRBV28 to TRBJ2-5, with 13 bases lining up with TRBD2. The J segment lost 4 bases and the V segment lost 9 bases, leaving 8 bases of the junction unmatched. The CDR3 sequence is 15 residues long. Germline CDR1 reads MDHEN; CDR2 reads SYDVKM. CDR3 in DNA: TGTGCCAGTACACCCGGACTAGCGGGAGTAGAGACCCAGTACTTC. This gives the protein CASTPGLAGVETQYF. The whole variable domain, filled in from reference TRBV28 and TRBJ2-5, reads DVKVTQSSRYLVKRTGEKVFLECVQDMDHENMFWYRQDPGLGLRLIYFSYDVKMKEKGDIPEGYSVSREKKERFSLILESASTNQTSMYLCASTPGLAGVETQYFGPGTRLLVL.

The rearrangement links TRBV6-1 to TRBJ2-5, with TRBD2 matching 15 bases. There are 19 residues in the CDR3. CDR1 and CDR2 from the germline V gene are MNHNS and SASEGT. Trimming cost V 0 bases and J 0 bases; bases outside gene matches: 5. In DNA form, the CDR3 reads TGTGCCAGCAGTGAAGCGCTAGGACTAGCGGGAGGGTACCAAGAGACCCAGTACTTC. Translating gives CASSEALGLAGGYQETQYF.

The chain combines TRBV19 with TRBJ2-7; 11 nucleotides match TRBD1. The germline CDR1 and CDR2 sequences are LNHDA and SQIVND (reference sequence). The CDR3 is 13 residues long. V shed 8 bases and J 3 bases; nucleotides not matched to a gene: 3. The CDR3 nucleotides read TGTGCCAGTTCCGGGACAGGGGGCTACGAGCAGTACTTC. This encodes CASSGTGGYEQYF.

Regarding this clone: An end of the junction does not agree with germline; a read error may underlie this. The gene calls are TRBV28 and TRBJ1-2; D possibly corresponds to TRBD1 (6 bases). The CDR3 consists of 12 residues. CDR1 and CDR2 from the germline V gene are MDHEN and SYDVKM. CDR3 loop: CASSLLMWGHYF. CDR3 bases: TGTGCCAGCAGTTTATTAATGTGGGGGCATTACTTC.

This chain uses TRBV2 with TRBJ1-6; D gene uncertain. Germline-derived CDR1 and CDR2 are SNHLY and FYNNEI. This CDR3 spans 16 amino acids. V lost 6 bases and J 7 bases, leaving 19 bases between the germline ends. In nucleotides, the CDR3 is TGTGCCAGCAGACCGTCTTGGGAGCGGTTGAATTCACCCCTCCACTTT. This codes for CASRPSWERLNSPLHF.

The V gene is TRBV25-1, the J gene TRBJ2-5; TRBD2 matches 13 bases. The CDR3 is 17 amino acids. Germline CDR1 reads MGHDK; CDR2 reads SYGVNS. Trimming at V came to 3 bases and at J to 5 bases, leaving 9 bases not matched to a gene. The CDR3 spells CASSDPTSGRPGETQYF. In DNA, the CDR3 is TGTGCCAGCAGTGATCCGACTAGCGGGAGGCCGGGGGAGACCCAGTACTTC.

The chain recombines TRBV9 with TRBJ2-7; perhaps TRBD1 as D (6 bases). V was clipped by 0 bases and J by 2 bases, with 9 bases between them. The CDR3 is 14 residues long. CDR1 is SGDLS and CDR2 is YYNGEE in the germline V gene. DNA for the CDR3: TGTGCCAGCAGCGTAGGAGGGGGTGCCTACGAGCAGTACTTC. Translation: CASSVGGGAYEQYF.

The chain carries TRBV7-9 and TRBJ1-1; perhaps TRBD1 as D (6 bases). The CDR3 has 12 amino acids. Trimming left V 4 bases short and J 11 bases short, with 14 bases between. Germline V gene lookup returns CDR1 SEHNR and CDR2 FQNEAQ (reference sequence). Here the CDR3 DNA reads TGTGCCAGCAGCTCCAGAGGGGGTTTCGCTTTCTTT. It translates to CASSSRGGFAFF.

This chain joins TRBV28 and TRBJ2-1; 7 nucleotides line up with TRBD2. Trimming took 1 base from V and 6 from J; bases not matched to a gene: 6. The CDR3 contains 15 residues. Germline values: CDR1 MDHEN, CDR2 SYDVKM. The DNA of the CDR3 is TGTGCCAGCAGTTTATCGGCGGGAGCGTCCAATGAGCAGTTCTTC. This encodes CASSLSAGASNEQFF.

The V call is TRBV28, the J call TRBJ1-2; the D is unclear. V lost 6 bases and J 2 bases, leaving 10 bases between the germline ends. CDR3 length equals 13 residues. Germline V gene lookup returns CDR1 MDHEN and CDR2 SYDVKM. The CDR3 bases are TGTGCCAGCAGGCCCTCGGCGAACTATGGCTACACCTTC. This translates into CASRPSANYGYTF.

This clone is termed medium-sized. The CDR3 sequence is CATSGRTVEYGYTF. The CDR3 region has the DNA TGTGCCACCAGTGGGAGGACAGTGGAGTATGGCTACACCTTC. V and J are TRBV24-1 and TRBJ1-2, with a weak D call TRBD1 (6 bases). CDR1 and CDR2 from the germline V gene are KGHDR and SFDVKD. Trimming left V 5 bases short and J 5 bases short, with 14 bases between. This CDR3 has 14 amino acids.

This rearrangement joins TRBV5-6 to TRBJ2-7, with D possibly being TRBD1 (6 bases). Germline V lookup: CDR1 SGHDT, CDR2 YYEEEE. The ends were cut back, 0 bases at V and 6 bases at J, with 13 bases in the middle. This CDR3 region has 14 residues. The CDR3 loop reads CASSLGLRGGEQYF. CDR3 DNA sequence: TGTGCCAGCAGCTTGGGCCTCAGGGGCGGCGAGCAGTACTTC.

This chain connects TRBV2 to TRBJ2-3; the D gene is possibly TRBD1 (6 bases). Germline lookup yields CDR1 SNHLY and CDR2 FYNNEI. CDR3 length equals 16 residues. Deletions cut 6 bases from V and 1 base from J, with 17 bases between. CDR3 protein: CASSRDTSSGTDTQYF. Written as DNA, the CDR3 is TGTGCCAGCAGCCGGGACACTTCGTCGGGCACAGATACGCAGTATTTT.

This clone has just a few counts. The CDR3 reads CAGPGTSGEPQHF. CDR3 DNA sequence: TGTGCCGGCCCCGGGACAAGCGGGGAGCCCCAGCATTTT. The chain carries TRBV27 and TRBJ1-5; possibly TRBD1 for D (6 bases). In germline, CDR1 is MNHEY, CDR2 SMNVEV (reference sequence). V was shortened by 11 bases and J by 8 bases, with 19 bases between the two germline ends. This CDR3 has 13 residues.

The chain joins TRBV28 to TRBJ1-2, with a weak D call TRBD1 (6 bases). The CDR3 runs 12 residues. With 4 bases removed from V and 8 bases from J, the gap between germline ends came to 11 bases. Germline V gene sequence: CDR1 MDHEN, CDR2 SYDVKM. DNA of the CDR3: TGTGCCAGCAGTTACCAGGGGTACGGCTACACCTTC. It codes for CASSYQGYGYTF.

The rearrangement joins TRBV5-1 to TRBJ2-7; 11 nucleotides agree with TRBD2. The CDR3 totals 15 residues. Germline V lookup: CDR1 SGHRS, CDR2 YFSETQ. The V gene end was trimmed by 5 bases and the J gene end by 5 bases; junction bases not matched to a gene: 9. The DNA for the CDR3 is TGCGCCAGCAGGCCTACTAGCGGGAGTTTCCACGAGCAGTACTTC. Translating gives CASRPTSGSFHEQYF.

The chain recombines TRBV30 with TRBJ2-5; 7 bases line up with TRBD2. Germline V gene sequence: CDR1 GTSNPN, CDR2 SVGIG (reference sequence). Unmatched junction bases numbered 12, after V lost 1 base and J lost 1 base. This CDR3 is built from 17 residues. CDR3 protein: CAWSAGTYLAAQETQYF. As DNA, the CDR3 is TGTGCCTGGAGTGCGGGAACTTACCTAGCGGCCCAAGAGACCCAGTACTTC. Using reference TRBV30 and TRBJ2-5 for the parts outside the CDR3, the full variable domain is SQTIHQWPATLVQPVGSPLSLECTVEGTSNPNLYWYRQAAGRGLQLLFYSVGIGQISSEVPQNLSASRPQDRQFILSSKKLLLSDSGFYLCAWSAGTYLAAQETQYFGPGTRLLVL.

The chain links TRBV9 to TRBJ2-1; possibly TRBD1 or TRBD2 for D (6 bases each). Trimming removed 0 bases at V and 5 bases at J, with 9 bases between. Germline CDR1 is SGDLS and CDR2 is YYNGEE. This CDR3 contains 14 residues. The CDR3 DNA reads TGTGCCAGCAGCGTAGGGGGGGCGGACAATGAGCAGTTCTTC. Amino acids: CASSVGGADNEQFF.